Below are 2 T cell receptor beta chains sequenced from a single sample in a study of brain T cells in children with intractable seizures (dated by TCRdb to the early 2020s). The method behind the library was the immunoSEQ multiplex PCR assay. Here the immuneACCESS table is served through TCRdb, limited to in-frame sequences with V and J called. Missing clones are a known gap in these copies; in checked studies unresolved V genes cover under half, and the rest lacks a known reason. The sample table shows thousands of clones, and roughly 94% are seen once. Under 2.5% of the sample is held by the ten biggest clonotypes. The time point label of this sample denotes: resected brain tissue, or blood drawn just prior to surgery. Surgery cases with the highest brain T cell transcript signatures were selected for TCR beta chain sequencing of brain tissue and, where available, blood. The specimen was resected brain tissue, collected at surgery. The receptor source for this set is a boy under three years old with focal cortical dysplasia and intractable seizures.

The genes are TRBV19 and TRBJ2-3; 8 bases are a match to TRBD2. This CDR3 has 16 residues. With V trimmed by 5 bases and J by 4 bases, 11 bases remained unmatched. Germline assignment: CDR1 LNHDA and CDR2 SQIVND (reference sequence). Written as DNA, the CDR3 is TGTGCCAGTAGTGCCGGGACTAGAGGGTTAGCAGATACGCAGTATTTT. Protein: CASSAGTRGLADTQYF.

V usage is TRBV4-1 and J usage is TRBJ2-3; maybe TRBD1 (5 bases). The CDR3 totals 15 residues. Trimming removed 2 bases at V and 5 bases at J, with 14 bases between. Germline values: CDR1 MGHRA, CDR2 YSYEKL. Here the CDR3 DNA reads TGCGCCAGCAGCCAAAGTCTAATAGGGGTAGATACGCAGTATTTT. Translating gives CASSQSLIGVDTQYF.